These T cell receptor beta chains were read from a single sample in a study of CD8+ T cells in alopecia areata. Sequencing was performed with immunoSEQ multiplex PCR; in TCRdb, only in-frame clones are kept and a portion is missing. The data show about 290,000 clones, roughly 60% seen once. The sequenced sample was CD4+ T cells sorted from blood, obtained at week 24, from a patient treated with tofacitinib. The receptors shown here come from a human donor with alopecia areata. Each CDR3 is given without its conserved first and last residue.

TRBV2	TRBJ2-5	ASSEADFGGLQETQY
TRBV2	TRBJ1-2	ASSGGSGGYT
TRBV27	TRBJ2-5	ASSANRGIETQY
TRBV29-1	TRBJ2-3	SVLGGARTDTQY
TRBV7-2	TRBJ2-7	ASSLMGSGVEQY
TRBV28	TRBJ2-4	ASSLGGTKNIQY
TRBV30	TRBJ1-3	AWSVVGNTIY
TRBV10-3	TRBJ2-5	AISADIQETQY
TRBV2	TRBJ2-5	ASSPGQGSETQY
TRBV4-1	TRBJ1-5	ASSQDLAADSNQPQH
TRBV30	TRBJ1-5	AWCEGGDQPQH
TRBV2	TRBJ2-3	AIRRDSRISDTQY
TRBV19	TRBJ1-5	ASSPHAQPQH
TRBV30	TRBJ1-5	AWSRGGQPQH
TRBV16	TRBJ2-7	ASSQRGGNYEQY
TRBV5-6	TRBJ2-3	ASSLEDTQY
TRBV4-1	TRBJ2-7	ASSPLDGRANEQY
TRBV9	TRBJ2-2	ASSVPHDRGRVHTGELF
TRBV5-4	TRBJ2-3	ASSTGGTSVADTQY
TRBV27	TRBJ2-3	ASSPRRGTSGTDTQY
TRBV4-2	TRBJ2-3	ASSIGGGRSTDTQY
TRBV7-9	TRBJ2-2	ASSSTGTGGTGELF
TRBV5-6	TRBJ1-5	ASSLESSGQPQH
TRBV15	TRBJ2-7	ATSRDRGGREQY
TRBV4-2	TRBJ1-2	ASSHGTGASYGYT
TRBV7-9	TRBJ1-1	ASSLAYPGQSNTEAF
TRBV29-1	TRBJ1-2	SVERVHGYT
TRBV5-6	TRBJ2-2	ASSLGTENTGELF
TRBV5-1	TRBJ1-1	ASSASGQGNTEAF